This entry describes one TCR beta chain. These data come from a study of glioma-infiltrating T cells. The iRepertoire nested amplicon-rescue multiplex PCR amplified TCR alpha and beta CDR3s from RNA. TCRdb ran MiXCR on the multiplex PCR reads and lists one entry per CDR3 protein. This table holds about 99,000 distinct CDR3 sequences, around 28% found once. The germline CDR1 and CDR2 sequences are MNHEY and SVGAGI. Trimming removed 6 bases at V and 6 bases at J, with 12 bases between. The CDR3 is 14 residues long. The sample comprised glioma tissue, nonneoplastic brain tissue, or PBMCs (not recorded which). This TCR derives from a human donor with low-grade glioma or glioblastoma, undergoing nonglioma brain surgery, or in good health (not recorded which). This chain connects TRBV6-5 to TRBJ1-6; maybe TRBD1 (5 bases). The CDR3 reads CASSQQGPNSPLHF. The CDR3 DNA reads as TGTGCCAGCAGCCAGCAGGGCCCTAATTCACCCCTCCACTTT.